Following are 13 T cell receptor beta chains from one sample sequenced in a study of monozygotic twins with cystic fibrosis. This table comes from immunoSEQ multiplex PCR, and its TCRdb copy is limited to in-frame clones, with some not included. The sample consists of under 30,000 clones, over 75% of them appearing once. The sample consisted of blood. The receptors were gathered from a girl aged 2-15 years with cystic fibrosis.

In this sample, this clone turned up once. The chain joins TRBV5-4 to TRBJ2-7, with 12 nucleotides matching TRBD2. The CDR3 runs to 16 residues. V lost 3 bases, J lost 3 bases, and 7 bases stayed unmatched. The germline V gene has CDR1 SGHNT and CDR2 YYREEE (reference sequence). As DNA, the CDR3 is TGTGCCAGCAGCTCTCAGAGGACTAGCGGGGTCTACGAGCAGTACTTC. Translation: CASSSQRTSGVYEQYF.

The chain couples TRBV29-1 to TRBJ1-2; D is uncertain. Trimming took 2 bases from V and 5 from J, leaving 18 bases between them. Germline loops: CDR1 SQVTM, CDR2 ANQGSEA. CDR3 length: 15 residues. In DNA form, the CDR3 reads TGCAGCGTTGAAAAGAGGGCCATGCGGGATTATGGCTACACCTTC. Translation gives CSVEKRAMRDYGYTF.

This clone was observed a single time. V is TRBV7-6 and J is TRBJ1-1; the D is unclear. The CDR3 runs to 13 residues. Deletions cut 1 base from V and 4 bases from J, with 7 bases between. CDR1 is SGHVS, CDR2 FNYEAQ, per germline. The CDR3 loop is CASSLGLGTEAFF. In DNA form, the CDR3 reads TGTGCCAGCAGCTTAGGTCTGGGCACTGAAGCTTTCTTT.

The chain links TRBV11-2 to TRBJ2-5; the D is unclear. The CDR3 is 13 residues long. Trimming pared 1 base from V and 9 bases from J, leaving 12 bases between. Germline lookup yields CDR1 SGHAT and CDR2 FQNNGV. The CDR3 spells CASSLGVSPAQYF. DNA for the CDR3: TGTGCCAGCAGCTTAGGGGTTAGCCCGGCCCAGTACTTC.

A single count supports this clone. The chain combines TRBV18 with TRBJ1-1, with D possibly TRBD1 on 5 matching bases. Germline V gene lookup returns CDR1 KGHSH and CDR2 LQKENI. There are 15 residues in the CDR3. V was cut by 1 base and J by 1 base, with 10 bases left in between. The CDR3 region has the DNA TGTGCCAGCTCACCACAGGCGGGGGAGAACACTGAAGCTTTCTTT. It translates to CASSPQAGENTEAFF.

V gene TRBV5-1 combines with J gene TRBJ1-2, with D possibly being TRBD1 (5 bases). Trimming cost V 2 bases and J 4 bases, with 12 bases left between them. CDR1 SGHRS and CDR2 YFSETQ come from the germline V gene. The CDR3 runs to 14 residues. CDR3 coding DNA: TGCGCCAGCAGCTTTCGCGCCGGGACCTATGGCTACACCTTC. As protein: CASSFRAGTYGYTF. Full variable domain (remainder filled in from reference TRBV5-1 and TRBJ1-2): KAGVTQTPRYLIKTRGQQVTLSCSPISGHRSVSWYQQTPGQGLQFLFEYFSETQRNKGNFPGRFSGRQFSNSRSEMNVSTLELGDSALYLCASSFRAGTYGYTFGSGTRLTVV.

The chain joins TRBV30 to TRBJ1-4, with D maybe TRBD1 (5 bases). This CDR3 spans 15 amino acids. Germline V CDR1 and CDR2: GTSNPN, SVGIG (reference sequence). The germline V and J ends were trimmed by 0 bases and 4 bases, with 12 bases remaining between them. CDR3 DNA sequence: TGTGCCTGGAGTGTAACCAGGGAGATTAATGAAAAACTGTTTTTT. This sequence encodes CAWSVTREINEKLFF.

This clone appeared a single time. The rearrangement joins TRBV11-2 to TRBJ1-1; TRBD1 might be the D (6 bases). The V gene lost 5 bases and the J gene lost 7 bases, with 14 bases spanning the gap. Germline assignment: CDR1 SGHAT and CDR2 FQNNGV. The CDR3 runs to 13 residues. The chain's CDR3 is CASSRRGAYEAFF. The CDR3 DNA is TGTGCCAGCAGCCGCCGGGGGGCCTATGAAGCTTTCTTT.

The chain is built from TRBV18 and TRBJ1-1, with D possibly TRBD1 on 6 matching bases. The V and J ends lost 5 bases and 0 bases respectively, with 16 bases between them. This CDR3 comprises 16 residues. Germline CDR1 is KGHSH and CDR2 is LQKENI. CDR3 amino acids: CASSSQTTGMNTEAFF. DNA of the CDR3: TGTGCCAGCTCATCCCAAACAACAGGGATGAACACTGAAGCTTTCTTT.

CDR3 coding DNA: TGCGCCAGCACCCCAAGGGAAAGGTCCGCAAGTAGTAGCACAGATACGCAGTATTTT. This codes for CASTPRERSASSSTDTQYF. The rearrangement links TRBV4-3 to TRBJ2-3; D is ambiguous. CDR3 size: 19 residues. Germline lookup yields CDR1 LGHNA and CDR2 YSLEER. Trimming stripped 7 bases from V and 0 bases from J, with 26 bases between.

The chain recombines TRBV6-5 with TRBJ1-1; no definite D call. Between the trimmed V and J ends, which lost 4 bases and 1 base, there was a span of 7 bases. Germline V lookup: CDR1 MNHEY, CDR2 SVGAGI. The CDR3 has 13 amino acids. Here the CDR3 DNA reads TGTGCCAGCAGTTCTGCCCGGAACACTGAAGCTTTCTTT. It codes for CASSSARNTEAFF.

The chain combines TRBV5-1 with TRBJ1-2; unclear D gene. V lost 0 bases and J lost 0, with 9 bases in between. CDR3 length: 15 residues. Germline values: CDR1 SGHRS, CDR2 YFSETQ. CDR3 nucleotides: TGCGCCAGCAGCTTGGGGGAGGGAGCTAACTATGGCTACACCTTC. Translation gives CASSLGEGANYGYTF. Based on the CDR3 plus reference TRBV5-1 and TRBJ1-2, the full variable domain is KAGVTQTPRYLIKTRGQQVTLSCSPISGHRSVSWYQQTPGQGLQFLFEYFSETQRNKGNFPGRFSGRQFSNSRSEMNVSTLELGDSALYLCASSLGEGANYGYTFGSGTRLTVV.

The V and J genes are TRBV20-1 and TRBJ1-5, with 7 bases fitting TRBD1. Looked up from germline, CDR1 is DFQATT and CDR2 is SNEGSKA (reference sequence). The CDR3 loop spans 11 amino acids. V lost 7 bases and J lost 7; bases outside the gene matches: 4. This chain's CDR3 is CSVAQGQPQHF. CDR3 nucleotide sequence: TGCAGTGTCGCACAGGGGCAGCCCCAGCATTTT.